Ten or more counts support the clone carrying this TCR beta chain. What it recognizes is unknown. Scientists made TCR beta libraries using quantitative 5'-RACE with molecular barcodes. MiXCR was run by TCRdb on the 5' RACE reads, yielding one entry per CDR3 protein. In the table there are about 36,000 distinct CDR3 sequences, 4.5% to 6% of which are singletons. This sample is drawn from a study of CD8 T cells in ankylosing spondylitis. Study-level results: Reportedly, significant enrichment of disease-linked clones occurred in matched ankylosing spondylitis synovial fluid. CD8+ disease-linked clones were present at relatively low frequencies in blood. For ankylosing spondylitis blood, a TCR beta motif of several highly homologous variants appeared characteristic.

Sequencing used blood, either unsorted or a sorted T cell fraction (not recorded which). This receptor was obtained from a male donor with ankylosing spondylitis or in good health (not recorded which).

The CDR3 bases are TGTGCCAGCAGTTCAAGAGACAGCATCTATGGCTACACCTTC. This translates into CASSSRDSIYGYTF. This chain connects TRBV6-2 or TRBV6-3 to TRBJ1-2; possibly TRBD1 for D (5 bases). Trimming shortened V by 4 bases and J by 4 bases, and 13 bases separated the two germline ends. Looked up from germline, CDR1 is MNHEY and CDR2 is SVGEGT. This CDR3 has 14 amino acids.